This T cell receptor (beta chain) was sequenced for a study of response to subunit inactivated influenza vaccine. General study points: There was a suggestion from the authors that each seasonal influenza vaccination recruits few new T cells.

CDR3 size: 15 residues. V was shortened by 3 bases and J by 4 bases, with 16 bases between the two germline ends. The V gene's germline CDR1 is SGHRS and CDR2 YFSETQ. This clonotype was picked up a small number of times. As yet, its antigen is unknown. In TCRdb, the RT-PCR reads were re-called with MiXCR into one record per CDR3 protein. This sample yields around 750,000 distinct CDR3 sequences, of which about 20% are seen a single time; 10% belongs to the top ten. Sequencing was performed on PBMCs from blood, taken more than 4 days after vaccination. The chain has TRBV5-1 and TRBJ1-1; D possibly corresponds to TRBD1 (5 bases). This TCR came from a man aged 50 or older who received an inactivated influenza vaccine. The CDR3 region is CASSSATGAGTEAFF. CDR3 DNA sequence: TGCGCCAGCAGCTCCGCTACCGGGGCCGGCACTGAAGCTTTCTTT.